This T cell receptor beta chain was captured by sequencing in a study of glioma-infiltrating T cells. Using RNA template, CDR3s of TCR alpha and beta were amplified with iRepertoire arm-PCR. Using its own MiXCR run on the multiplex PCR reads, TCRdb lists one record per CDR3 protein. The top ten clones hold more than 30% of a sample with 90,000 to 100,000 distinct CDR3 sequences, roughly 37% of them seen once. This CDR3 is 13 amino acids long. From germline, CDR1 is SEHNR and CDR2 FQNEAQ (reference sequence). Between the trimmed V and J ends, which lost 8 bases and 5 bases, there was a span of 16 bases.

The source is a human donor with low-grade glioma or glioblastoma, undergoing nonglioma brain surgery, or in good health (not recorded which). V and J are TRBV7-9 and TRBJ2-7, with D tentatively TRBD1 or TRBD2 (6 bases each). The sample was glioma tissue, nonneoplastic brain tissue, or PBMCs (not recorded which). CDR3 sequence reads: CASGHTGDNEQYF. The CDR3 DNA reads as TGTGCCAGCGGCCATACGGGGGACAACGAGCAGTACTTC.